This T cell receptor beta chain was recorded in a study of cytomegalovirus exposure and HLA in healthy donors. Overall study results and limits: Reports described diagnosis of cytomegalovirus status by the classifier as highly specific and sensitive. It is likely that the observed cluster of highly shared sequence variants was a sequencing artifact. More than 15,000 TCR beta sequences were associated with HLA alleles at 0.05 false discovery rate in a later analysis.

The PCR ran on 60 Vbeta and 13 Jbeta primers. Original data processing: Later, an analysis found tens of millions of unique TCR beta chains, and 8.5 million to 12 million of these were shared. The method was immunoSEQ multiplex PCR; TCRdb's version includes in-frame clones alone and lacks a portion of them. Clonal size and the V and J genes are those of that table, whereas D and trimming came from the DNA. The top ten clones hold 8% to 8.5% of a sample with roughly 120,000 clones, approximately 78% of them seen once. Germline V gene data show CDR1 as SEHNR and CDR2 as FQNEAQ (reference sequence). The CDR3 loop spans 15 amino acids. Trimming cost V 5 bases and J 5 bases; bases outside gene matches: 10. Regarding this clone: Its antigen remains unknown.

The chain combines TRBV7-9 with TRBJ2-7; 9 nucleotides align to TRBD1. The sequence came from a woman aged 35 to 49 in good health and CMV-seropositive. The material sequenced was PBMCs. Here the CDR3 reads CASSATGGGLDEQYF. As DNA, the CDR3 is TGTGCCAGCAGCGCCACAGGGGGCGGTCTAGACGAGCAGTACTTC.